The 13 T cell receptor beta chains below come from one sample, sequenced in a study of blood T cell repertoires in COVID-19. Profiled with immunoSEQ multiplex PCR; TCRdb holds only in-frame clones, not every one. Of about 99,000 clones listed, 84% are singletons. The sequenced material came from peripheral blood. These receptors came from a man aged 70 or older with active or convalescent COVID-19.

The rearrangement links TRBV2 to TRBJ2-3; possibly TRBD2 for D (7 bases). This CDR3 comprises 14 residues. Germline V lookup: CDR1 SNHLY, CDR2 FYNNEI. V shed 6 bases and J shed 4 bases, with 14 bases lying between them. The CDR3, as DNA: TGTGCCAGCAGGGGGGCGGCGGGGGCAGATACGCAGTATTTT. Translated: CASRGAAGADTQYF.

As regards this clone: The sample contains more than one DNA sequence encoding this CDR3. The CDR3 loop reads CASSVEGYEQYF. CDR3 nucleotide sequence: TGTGCCAGCAGTGTAGAGGGTTACGAGCAGTACTTC. V is TRBV2 and J is TRBJ2-7; a weak D match, TRBD2 (5 bases). Germline CDR1 and CDR2: SNHLY and FYNNEI. The V end lost 4 bases, the J end lost 4 bases, and 8 bases lay between the germline ends. The CDR3 consists of 12 residues.

The chain joins TRBV5-1 to TRBJ2-3; D is unresolved. Between the trimmed V and J ends, which lost 0 bases and 2 bases, there was a span of 13 bases. Looked up from germline, CDR1 is SGHRS and CDR2 is YFSETQ. The CDR3 length is 16 residues. Here the CDR3 DNA reads TGCGCCAGCAGCTTGGTCCGACGACTTAACACAGATACGCAGTATTTT. Its translation is CASSLVRRLNTDTQYF.

This clone occurred once. V gene TRBV5-1 combines with J gene TRBJ2-5, with a weak D call TRBD1 (5 bases). Germline V gene lookup returns CDR1 SGHRS and CDR2 YFSETQ. The CDR3 is 14 amino acids. Trimming cost V 0 bases and J 3 bases, with 9 bases left between them. The CDR3 region has the DNA TGCGCCAGCAGCTTGGTGTCCAGGGAAGAGACCCAGTACTTC. As protein: CASSLVSREETQYF.

The chain carries TRBV7-2 and TRBJ2-5, with 11 bases aligning to TRBD2. The length of the CDR3 is 16 residues. Germline-derived CDR1 and CDR2 are SGHTA and FQGNSA. Trimming cost V 1 base and J 3 bases; bases outside gene matches: 4. CDR3 protein: CASSLGPGLAEETQYF. CDR3 DNA: TGTGCCAGCAGCTTAGGACCGGGACTAGCGGAAGAGACCCAGTACTTC.

J is TRBJ1-3 and V is TRBV2, with a tentative D call TRBD1 (6 bases). The CDR3 is 15 residues long. Germline loops: CDR1 SNHLY, CDR2 FYNNEI. V gave up 3 bases and J gave up 4 bases, with 13 bases separating them. The CDR3 protein is CASSDDRTTGNTIYF. As DNA, the CDR3 is TGTGCCAGCAGTGACGACAGGACCACCGGAAACACCATATATTTT.

The rearrangement joins TRBV28 to TRBJ1-1; 7 bases are shared with TRBD1. The CDR3 has 13 residues. Germline assignment: CDR1 MDHEN and CDR2 SYDVKM. J gave up 7 bases and V 5 bases, and 7 bases lay outside the gene matches. In nucleotides, the CDR3 is TGTGCCAGCAGTCCCCCGACAGGGCGTGAAGCTTTCTTT. This codes for CASSPPTGREAFF.

The V call is TRBV5-8, the J call TRBJ2-5; 7 bases map to TRBD1. Germline V gene lookup returns CDR1 SGHTS and CDR2 YDEGEE. CDR3 length: 11 residues. The V gene end was trimmed by 7 bases and the J gene end by 5 bases; junction bases not matched to a gene: 2. The DNA for the CDR3 is TGTGCCAGCGAACAGGGGGAGACCCAGTACTTC. Encoded protein: CASEQGETQYF.

CDR3 sequence reads: CASSTTRQGIWNYGYTF. The CDR3, as DNA: TGTGCCAGCAGTACAACCCGACAGGGCATATGGAACTATGGCTACACCTTC. The gene calls are TRBV28 and TRBJ1-2; the match to TRBD1 covers 7 bases. The CDR3 is 17 amino acids. CDR1 is MDHEN and CDR2 is SYDVKM in the germline V gene. V trimming: 5 bases; J trimming: 2 bases; junction bases outside the gene matches: 14.

The gene calls are TRBV7-2 and TRBJ2-3; TRBD2 agrees at 7 bases. Per germline, CDR1 SGHTA and CDR2 FQGNSA. CDR3 length: 17 amino acids. Trimming at V came to 2 bases and at J to 0 bases, leaving 8 bases not matched to a gene. The CDR3 DNA sequence: TGTGCCAGCAGCTTAAGACTAGCACTAGCTAGCACAGATACGCAGTATTTT. Translation gives CASSLRLALASTDTQYF.

The chain employs TRBV6-5 and TRBJ2-2; 7 bases fit TRBD2. The V gene end was trimmed by 6 bases and the J gene end by 2 bases; junction bases not matched to a gene: 3. Germline CDR1 reads MNHEY; CDR2 reads SVGAGI. The CDR3 totals 14 residues. The DNA for the CDR3 is TGTGCCAGCAGCCGGGGGGATAACACCGGGGAGCTGTTTTTT. Protein sequence: CASSRGDNTGELFF.

This clone showed up just once. This chain uses TRBV7-2 with TRBJ2-3; D remains ambiguous. V was pared by 0 bases and J by 5 bases, with 3 bases between. Germline loops: CDR1 SGHTA, CDR2 FQGNSA. The CDR3 sequence is 12 residues long. The chain's CDR3 is CASSLALDTQYF. DNA for the CDR3: TGTGCCAGCAGCTTAGCACTAGATACGCAGTATTTT.

This sequence joins TRBV30 and TRBJ1-1; possible D gene TRBD1, 6 bases. Deletions cut 0 bases from V and 0 bases from J, with 11 bases between. CDR3 length: 15 amino acids. Germline CDR1 is GTSNPN and CDR2 is SVGIG (reference sequence). The DNA for the CDR3 is TGTGCCTGGAGTGTAAGGGGGACCTTGAACACTGAAGCTTTCTTT. Protein sequence: CAWSVRGTLNTEAFF.